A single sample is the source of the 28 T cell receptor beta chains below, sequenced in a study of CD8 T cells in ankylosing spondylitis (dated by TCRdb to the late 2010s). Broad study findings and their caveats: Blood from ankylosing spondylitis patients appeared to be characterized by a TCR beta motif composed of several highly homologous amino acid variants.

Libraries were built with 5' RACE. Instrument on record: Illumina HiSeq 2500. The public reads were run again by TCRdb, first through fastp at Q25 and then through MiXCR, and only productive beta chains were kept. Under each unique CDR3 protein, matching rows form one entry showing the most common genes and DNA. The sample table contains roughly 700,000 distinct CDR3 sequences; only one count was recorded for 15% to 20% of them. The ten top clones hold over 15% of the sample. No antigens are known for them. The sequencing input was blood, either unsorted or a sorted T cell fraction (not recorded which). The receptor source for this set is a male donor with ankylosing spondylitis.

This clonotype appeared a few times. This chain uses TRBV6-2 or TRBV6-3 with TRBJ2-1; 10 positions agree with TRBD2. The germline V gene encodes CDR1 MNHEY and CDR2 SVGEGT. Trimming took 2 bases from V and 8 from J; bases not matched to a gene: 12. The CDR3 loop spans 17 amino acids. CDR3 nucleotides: TGTGCCAGCAGTTACAACCCCCAGCGGGGGGGAAGAGATGAGCAGTTCTTC. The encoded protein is CASSYNPQRGGRDEQFF.

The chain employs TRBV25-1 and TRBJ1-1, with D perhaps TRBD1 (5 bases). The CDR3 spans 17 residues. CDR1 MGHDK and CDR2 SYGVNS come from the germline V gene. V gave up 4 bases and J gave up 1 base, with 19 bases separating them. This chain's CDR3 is CASSAQKPGLKNTEAFF. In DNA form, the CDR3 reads TGTGCCAGCAGTGCCCAAAAACCGGGACTCAAGAACACTGAAGCTTTCTTT.

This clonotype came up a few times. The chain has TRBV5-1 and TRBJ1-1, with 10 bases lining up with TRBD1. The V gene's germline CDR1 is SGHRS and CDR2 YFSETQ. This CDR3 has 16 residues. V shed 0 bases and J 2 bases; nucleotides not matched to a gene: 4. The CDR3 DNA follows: TGCGCCAGCAGCTTGGTGGGACAGGGGACTAACACTGAAGCTTTCTTT. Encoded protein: CASSLVGQGTNTEAFF.

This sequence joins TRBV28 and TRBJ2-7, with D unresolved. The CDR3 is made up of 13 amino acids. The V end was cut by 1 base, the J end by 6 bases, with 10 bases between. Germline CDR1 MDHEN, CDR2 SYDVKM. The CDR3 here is CASSLSLRPEQYF. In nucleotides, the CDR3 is TGTGCCAGCAGTTTATCCCTACGACCCGAGCAGTACTTC.

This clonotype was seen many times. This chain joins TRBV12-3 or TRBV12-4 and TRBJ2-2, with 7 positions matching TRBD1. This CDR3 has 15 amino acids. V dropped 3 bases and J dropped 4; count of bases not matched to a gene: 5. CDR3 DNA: TGTGCCAGCAGTTTTCAGCAGGGGGTCACCGGGGAGCTGTTTTTT. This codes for CASSFQQGVTGELFF.

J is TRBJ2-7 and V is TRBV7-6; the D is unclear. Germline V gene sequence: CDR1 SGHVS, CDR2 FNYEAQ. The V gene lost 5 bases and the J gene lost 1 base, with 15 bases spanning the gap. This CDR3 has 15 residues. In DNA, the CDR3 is TGTGCCAGCAGCCCAGTCTTAGAACCTTCCTACGAGCAGTACTTC. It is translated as CASSPVLEPSYEQYF.

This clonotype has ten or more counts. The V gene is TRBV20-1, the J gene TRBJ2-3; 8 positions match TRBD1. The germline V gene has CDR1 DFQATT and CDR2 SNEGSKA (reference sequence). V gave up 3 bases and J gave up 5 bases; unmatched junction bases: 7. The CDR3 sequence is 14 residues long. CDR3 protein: CSARAGGVQDTQYF. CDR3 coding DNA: TGCAGTGCTAGGGCAGGGGGCGTACAAGATACGCAGTATTTT.

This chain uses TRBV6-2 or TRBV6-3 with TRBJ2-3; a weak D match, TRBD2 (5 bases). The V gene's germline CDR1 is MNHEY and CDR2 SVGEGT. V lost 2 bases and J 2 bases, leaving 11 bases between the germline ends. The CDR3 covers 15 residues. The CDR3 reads CASSYEVGLTDTQYF. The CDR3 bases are TGTGCCAGCAGTTACGAGGTCGGACTCACAGATACGCAGTATTTT.

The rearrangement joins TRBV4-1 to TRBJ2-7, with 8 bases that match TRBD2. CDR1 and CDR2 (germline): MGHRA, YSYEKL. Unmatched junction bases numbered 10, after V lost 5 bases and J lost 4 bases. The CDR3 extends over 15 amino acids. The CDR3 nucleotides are TGCGCCAGCAGCGCCCAGGACGGCGGGAGGTACGAGCAGTACTTC. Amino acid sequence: CASSAQDGGRYEQYF.

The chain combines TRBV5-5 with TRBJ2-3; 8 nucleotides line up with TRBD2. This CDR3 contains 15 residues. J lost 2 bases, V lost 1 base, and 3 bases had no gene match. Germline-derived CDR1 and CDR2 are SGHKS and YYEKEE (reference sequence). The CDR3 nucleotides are TGTGCCAGCAGCTTGCGCGGGGGGCCCACAGATACGCAGTATTTT. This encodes CASSLRGGPTDTQYF.

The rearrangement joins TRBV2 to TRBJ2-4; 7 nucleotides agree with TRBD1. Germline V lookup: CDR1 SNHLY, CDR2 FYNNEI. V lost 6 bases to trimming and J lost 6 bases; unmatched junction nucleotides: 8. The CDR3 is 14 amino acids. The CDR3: CASRGTAARNIQYF. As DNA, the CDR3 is TGTGCCAGCAGAGGGACAGCCGCTCGAAACATTCAGTACTTC.

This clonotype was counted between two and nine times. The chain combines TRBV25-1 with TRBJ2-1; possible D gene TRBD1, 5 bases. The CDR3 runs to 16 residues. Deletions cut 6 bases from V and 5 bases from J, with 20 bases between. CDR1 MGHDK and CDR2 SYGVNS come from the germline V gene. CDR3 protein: CASSPSGKGKNNEQFF. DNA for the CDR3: TGTGCCAGCAGCCCGTCTGGGAAGGGGAAAAACAATGAGCAGTTCTTC.

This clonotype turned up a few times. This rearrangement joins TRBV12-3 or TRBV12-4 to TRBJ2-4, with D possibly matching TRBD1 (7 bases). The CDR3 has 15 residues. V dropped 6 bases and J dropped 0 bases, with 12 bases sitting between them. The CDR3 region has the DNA TGTGCCAGCAGCCGACAGGGACTAGCCAAAAACATTCAGTACTTC. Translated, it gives CASSRQGLAKNIQYF.

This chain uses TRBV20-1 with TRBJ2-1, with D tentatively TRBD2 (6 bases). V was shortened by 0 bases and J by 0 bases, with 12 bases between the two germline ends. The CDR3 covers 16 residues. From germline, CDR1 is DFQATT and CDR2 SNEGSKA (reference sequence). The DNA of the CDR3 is TGCAGTGCTAGAGACTGGCGGGAACCCTCCTACAATGAGCAGTTCTTC. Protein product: CSARDWREPSYNEQFF.

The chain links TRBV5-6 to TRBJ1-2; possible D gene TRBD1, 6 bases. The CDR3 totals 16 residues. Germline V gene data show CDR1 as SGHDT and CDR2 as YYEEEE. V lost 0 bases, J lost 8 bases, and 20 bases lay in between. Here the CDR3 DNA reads TGTGCCAGCAGCTTGGACCTCGAGGGGGTTTCAAGGGGCTACACCTTC. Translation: CASSLDLEGVSRGYTF.

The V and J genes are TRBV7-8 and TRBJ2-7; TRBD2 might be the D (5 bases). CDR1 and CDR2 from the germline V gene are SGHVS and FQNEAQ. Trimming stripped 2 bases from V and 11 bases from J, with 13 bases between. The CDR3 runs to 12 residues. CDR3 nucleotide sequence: TGTGCCAGCAGCTTATCGGGTCGGGAAGAGTACTTC. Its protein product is CASSLSGREEYF.

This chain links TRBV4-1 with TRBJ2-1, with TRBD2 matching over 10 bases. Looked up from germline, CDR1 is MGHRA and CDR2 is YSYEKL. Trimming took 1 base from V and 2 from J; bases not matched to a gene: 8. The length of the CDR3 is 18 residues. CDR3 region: CASSQVSSGSYAYNEQFF. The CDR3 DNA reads TGCGCCAGCAGCCAAGTGTCTAGCGGGAGTTACGCCTACAATGAGCAGTTCTTC.

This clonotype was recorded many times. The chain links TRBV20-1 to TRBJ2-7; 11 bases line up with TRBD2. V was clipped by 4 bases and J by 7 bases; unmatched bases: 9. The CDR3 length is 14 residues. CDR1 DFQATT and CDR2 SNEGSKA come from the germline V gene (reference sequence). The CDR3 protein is CSATSGRPTREQYF. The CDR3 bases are TGCAGTGCTACTAGCGGGAGGCCCACGCGGGAGCAGTACTTC.

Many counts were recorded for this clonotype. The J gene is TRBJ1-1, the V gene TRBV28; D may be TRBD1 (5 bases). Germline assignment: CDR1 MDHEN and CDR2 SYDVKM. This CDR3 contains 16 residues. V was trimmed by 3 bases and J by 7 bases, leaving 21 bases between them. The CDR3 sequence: CASSFIATESRDEAFF. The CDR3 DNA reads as TGTGCCAGCAGTTTTATCGCCACGGAGAGCAGGGATGAAGCTTTCTTT.

CDR3 DNA: TGTGCCAGCAGTCCCATCCCGACTTGGACAGAGACCGGCGAGCAGTACTTC. Residues: CASSPIPTWTETGEQYF. The gene calls are TRBV6-1 and TRBJ2-7; a weak D match, TRBD1 (6 bases). The CDR3 sequence is 17 residues long. Germline V lookup: CDR1 MNHNS, CDR2 SASEGT. Trimming removed 5 bases from V and 6 bases from J, with 26 bases in between.

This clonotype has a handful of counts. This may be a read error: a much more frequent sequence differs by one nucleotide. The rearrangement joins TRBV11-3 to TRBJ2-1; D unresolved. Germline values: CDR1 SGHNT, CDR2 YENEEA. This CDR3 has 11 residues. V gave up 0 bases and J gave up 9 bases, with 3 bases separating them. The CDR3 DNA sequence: TGTGCCAGCAGCTTAGACAGTGAGCAGTTCTTC. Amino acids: CASSLDSEQFF.

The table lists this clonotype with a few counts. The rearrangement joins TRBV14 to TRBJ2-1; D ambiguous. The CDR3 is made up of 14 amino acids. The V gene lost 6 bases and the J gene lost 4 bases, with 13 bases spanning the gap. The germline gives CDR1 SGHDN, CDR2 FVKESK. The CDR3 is CASSPAAQYNEQFF. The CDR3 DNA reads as TGTGCCAGCAGTCCGGCGGCTCAATACAATGAGCAGTTCTTC.

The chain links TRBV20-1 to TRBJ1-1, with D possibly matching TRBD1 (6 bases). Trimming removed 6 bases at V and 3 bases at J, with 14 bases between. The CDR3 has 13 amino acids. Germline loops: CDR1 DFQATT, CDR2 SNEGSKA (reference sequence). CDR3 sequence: CSASDRTHTEAFF. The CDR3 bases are TGCAGTGCCAGCGACAGGACCCACACTGAAGCTTTCTTT.

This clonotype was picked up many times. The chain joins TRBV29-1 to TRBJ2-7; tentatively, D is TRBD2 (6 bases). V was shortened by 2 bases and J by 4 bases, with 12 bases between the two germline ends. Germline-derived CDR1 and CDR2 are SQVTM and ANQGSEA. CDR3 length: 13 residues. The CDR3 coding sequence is TGCAGCGTTGAATTACGGGAGCCGTACGAGCAGTACTTC. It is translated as CSVELREPYEQYF.

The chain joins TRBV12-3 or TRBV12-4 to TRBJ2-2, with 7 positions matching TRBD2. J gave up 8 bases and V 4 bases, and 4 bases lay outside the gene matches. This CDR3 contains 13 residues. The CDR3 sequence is CASSSRLAGELFF. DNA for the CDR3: TGTGCCAGCAGTTCCCGACTAGCAGGGGAGCTGTTTTTT.

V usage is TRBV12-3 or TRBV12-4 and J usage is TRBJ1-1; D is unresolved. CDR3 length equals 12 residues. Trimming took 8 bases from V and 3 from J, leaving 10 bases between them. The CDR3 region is CASDSPDTEAFF. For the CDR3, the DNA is TGTGCCAGCGATTCCCCCGACACTGAAGCTTTCTTT.

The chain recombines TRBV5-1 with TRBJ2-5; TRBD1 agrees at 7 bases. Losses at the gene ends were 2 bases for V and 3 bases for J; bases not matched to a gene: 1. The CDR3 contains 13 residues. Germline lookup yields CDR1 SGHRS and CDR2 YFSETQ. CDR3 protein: CASSFGTEETQYF. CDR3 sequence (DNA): TGCGCCAGCAGCTTCGGGACAGAAGAGACCCAGTACTTC.

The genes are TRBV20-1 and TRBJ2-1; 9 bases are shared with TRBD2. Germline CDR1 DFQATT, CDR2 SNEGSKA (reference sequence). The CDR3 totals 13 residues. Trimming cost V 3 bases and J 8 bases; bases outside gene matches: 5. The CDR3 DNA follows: TGCAGTGCTAGGGTTAGCGGGAGCTATGAGCAGTTCTTC. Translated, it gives CSARVSGSYEQFF.